Listed below are T cell receptor beta chains from one sample, sequenced in a study of blood T cell repertoires in COVID-19. Sequenced by immunoSEQ multiplex PCR; TCRdb stores in-frame clones only, minus some. Altogether almost 95,000 clones are present, about 71% being singletons, with the ten largest covering under 30%. Sequences were obtained from peripheral blood. The receptor set was obtained from a woman in her sixties in a cohort sampled during active or convalescent COVID-19. Both conserved end residues are trimmed from each CDR3. The D gene is left open where the match is weak. Not every row has a clone size; where given, it reads once, few, many or a size class.

>TRBV9|TRBJ1-1|many|TRBD1
ASSPWTGDNTEAF
>TRBV7-3|TRBJ2-5|.|TRBD1
ASSLSTGGGTQY
>TRBV27|TRBJ2-7|once|TRBD2
ASSLSRTSGGAEQY
>TRBV19|TRBJ1-1|.|.
ASQPNPTENTEAF
>TRBV4-1|TRBJ1-3|.|.
ASSQVGGVGNTIY
>TRBV28|TRBJ2-1|.|.
AGKKAGSTNEQF
>TRBV7-9|TRBJ2-3|.|TRBD1
ASSLGDSTDTQY
>TRBV19|TRBJ1-2|.|TRBD1
ASSLKTGGFHGYT
>TRBV7-9|TRBJ1-4|.|.
ASSLGQVATNEKLF
>TRBV5-4|TRBJ2-1|.|TRBD2
ASSLLAGGYNEQF
>TRBV19|TRBJ1-5|few|.
ASRAQPQH
>TRBV6-2/TRBV6-3|TRBJ1-1|.|.
ASTPGGVGTEAF
>TRBV7-8|TRBJ2-2|.|TRBD2
ASSSLAGGPSTGELF
>TRBV9|TRBJ2-7|.|TRBD1
ASSPLQGAASYEQY
>TRBV6-5|TRBJ1-6|.|TRBD1
ASSLRTGGYSPLH
>TRBV7-9|TRBJ2-7|few|.
ASSFVYEQY
>TRBV19|TRBJ1-1|.|TRBD1
ASSILTGGRNTEAF
>TRBV5-1|TRBJ1-4|.|.
ASSLVRDGATNEKLF
>TRBV27|TRBJ1-2|.|.
ASSFLATEDNYGYT
>TRBV7-3|TRBJ2-1|few|.
ASSLETGGQF
>TRBV5-1|TRBJ1-2|few|.
ASSLAAGRGYGYT
>TRBV2|TRBJ1-4|.|TRBD1
ASSETGFKEKLF
>TRBV21-1|TRBJ1-1|.|.
ASSKGCRDSRTEAF